This T cell receptor (beta chain) appears in the sequencing data of a study of cytomegalovirus exposure and HLA in healthy donors (dated by TCRdb to between 2016 and 2019). Study-level background: In an earlier analysis of around 540 of the donors, 250 to 300 Gb of sequence data and 95 million to 130 million unique TCR beta sequences from about 179 million T cells were reported. Roughly 300 gigabases of sequencing data and approximately 93 million unique TCR sequences were included in an early release covering several hundred HLA-typed donors. The genetic ancestry cluster associated with self-reported Caucasian donors included around 76% of the roughly 380 genotyped donors. The study was designed to test whether signatures of past pathogen exposure could be identified by cataloging public T cell receptors. The T cell repertoires of 666 subjects were profiled by immunosequencing and related to cytomegalovirus serostatus. Besides the first cohort of approximately 670 subjects, a separate validation cohort made up of over 100 different subjects was used. To predict cytomegalovirus infection status, the study combined high-throughput TCR immunosequencing, statistical association of individual TCRs with disease status, and machine learning. To study patterns of TCR occurrence, a later analysis re-analyzed previously published TCR beta repertoires from 666 donors and added high-resolution HLA genotyping. Rather than drawing on any new phenotypic data, the later analysis identified candidate immune exposures from TCR beta sequences and the way those sequences occurred across donors. An earlier analysis of around 580 of the donors used high-throughput TCR beta sequencing to judge whether each TCR beta V gene segment behaved as functional or pseudogenic. Donor age, sex, ethnicity and CMV serostatus were compiled alongside the repertoire data. In a later genetic analysis, genome-wide SNP genotypes for about 55% of the roughly 700 donors were used, and that subset was treated as a discovery cohort. Every repertoire in the discovery cohort had been generated on one and the same sequencing platform. Both class I and class II loci were covered by HLA typing, at four-digit resolution. Typing coverage varied by locus: 629-630 donors for A, B, C, DRB1 and DQB1; 500 to 550 for DQA1; about 600 for DPA1; roughly 470 for DPB1. Because of strong linkage in the cohort, roughly five DR-DQ haplotypes were treated as single units for association and clustering. Among about 410 genotyped donors of the cohort, an average of around 220,000 unique TCR beta nucleotide sequences was sequenced per donor, of which about 18% were non-productive.

Of note for this clone: Its antigen is currently not known. No base qualities exist here, and no much larger clone lies one base off it.

The study at large found these results: The presence/absence analyses assumed that sequencing depth was roughly uniform across donors, and that assumption may not be true. The only immune exposure information available for the cohort was CMV serostatus. Compared with equally common non-associated chains, HLA-associated TCR beta chains in a later analysis were more clonally expanded and had lower generation probabilities. Because some donors lacked HLA typing at each locus, the association tests relied only on the typed subset. Cytomegalovirus status was reported to be diagnosed by the classifier with high specificity and sensitivity in both the original and validation cohorts. An association between a missense DCLRE1C variant and V-gene and J-gene trimming of TCR beta chains was found in a later genetic analysis and replicated in an independent cohort. In vitro tests confirmed that a few of the cytomegalovirus-associated TCR beta chains recognize cytomegalovirus antigens. In a later analysis, most CMV-associated TCR beta chains were found to appear HLA-restricted, with HLA associations seemingly driven largely by CMV exposure. Assigning TCR associations to individual alleles was difficult when HLA alleles, especially DR and DQ, strongly co-occurred. According to the authors, the approach could potentially be generalized to other disease states and immunological phenotypes. This cohort had only TCR beta chains sequenced, and the lack of alpha or paired-chain data limited which features could be detected. Correlated functional status among segregating V segments might be attributable to linkage disequilibrium, but an unknown experimental factor could not be ruled out. The study gave a list of about 150 TCR beta chains associated with cytomegalovirus. Across donors, most TCR sequences were observed very rarely, whereas some public TCRs were present in many individuals. An earlier analysis of approximately 600 of the donors showed that most TCR beta V segments appeared in productive rearrangements either about 87% or about 30% of the time, which broadly matched IMGT annotations. The 87-base-pair reads could not distinguish some IMGT-functional V segments, including TRBV6-2 and TRBV6-3, so those segments were excluded. Because counts were too low, about 18 rarely observed V segments, including chromosome 9 orphons, were left out of the earlier analysis of a few hundred of the donors. A further reported finding was that TCR beta sequences accurately predicted the HLA-A and HLA-B alleles for most subjects in the first cohort. At a false discovery rate of 0.05, a later analysis linked roughly 17,000 TCR beta sequences to specific HLA alleles. Several of the top co-occurrence clusters appeared to be linked to parvovirus B19, influenza, CMV and Epstein-Barr virus, according to a later analysis. A cluster of highly shared sequence variants was judged likely to represent a technical artifact of the sequencing pipeline. According to a later analysis, TCR association rates differed among HLA loci, with DRB1 alleles showing the most associated TCRs and HLA-C alleles showing the fewest. A later genetic analysis reported fewer N-insertions in productive TCRs among donors in an Asian-associated ancestry cluster than the approximately 700-donor mean.

The library was produced with the immunoSEQ multiplex PCR assay. A mixture of 60 forward primers for TCR Vbeta segments and 13 reverse primers for TCR Jbeta segments was used in the multiplex PCR. The CDR3 region of rearranged TCR beta genes was amplified from genomic DNA by a multiplex PCR assay. On the Illumina HiSeq System, the amplified TCR beta libraries were sequenced as 87-base-pair reads. Turning to the authors' computational methods: Across the 640 or so repertoires, a later analysis counted 75 million to 90 million unique TCR beta chains, 9.5 million to 12 million of which were shared by at least two donors. A nearest-neighbor algorithm error-corrected the raw reads and collapsed the reads into unique sequences, merging closely related sequences to remove PCR and sequencing errors. Alignment of CDR3 sequences to IMGT reference sequences was used to assign V, D and J gene segments. For a sequence to be retained, at least a six-nucleotide match to both a V gene segment and a J gene segment was required. A rearrangement counted as productive if the CDR3 had no stop codons and remained in frame with V and J, and every other rearrangement counted as non-productive. CDR3 was defined by IMGT convention, running from the second conserved V-encoded cysteine to the conserved J-encoded phenylalanine. The earlier analysis of some 540 of the donors excluded any sequence lacking an unambiguous match to a single V gene segment. In an earlier analysis of approximately 560 of the donors, a V segment was called functional when productive rearrangements were above 56.7%, and segregating when the standard deviation between donors exceeded 5%. A statistical classification framework was built for diagnosing cytomegalovirus status from the catalog of TCR beta chain sequences. In a later analysis, TCR nucleotide sequences were compared against IMGT/GENE-DB human TR gene sequences so that V and J genes could be assigned. In a later analysis, CDR3 sequences and most-parsimonious VDJ recombination scenarios were assigned using the TCRdist pipeline. In a later analysis, each TCR beta chain was defined by its CDR3 amino acid sequence together with its V-gene family, and reads lacking a unique V-gene family were excluded. As a way to deal with suspected cross-contamination and a sequencing artifact, a later analysis dropped under 600 nucleotide sequences that were highly shared and had low generation probability. A later analysis calculated a clonal expansion index for each public chain from normalized within-repertoire ranks of inferred template counts. In a later analysis, generation probabilities were computed using a VDJ recombination model fitted to out-of-frame rearrangements, and the results were checked against IGoR. Hypergeometric tests were used in a later analysis to score TCR-TCR, TCR-HLA and TCR-CMV co-occurrence, with a repertoire-size bias correction applied to the TCR pairs. A later analysis estimated false discovery rates by permuting HLA or CMV assignments 20 times. A later analysis grouped co-occurring TCRs with DBSCAN, adding TCRdist sequence similarity when clustering within HLA-allele-positive subsets. Repertoires with fewer than 30,000 or more than 120,000 public chains, plus five repertoires with anomalous nucleotide sharing, were excluded from co-occurrence clustering. Imported from immuneACCESS, the table was reduced by TCRdb to in-frame sequences with V and J called. These copies leave out some clones; in studies compared against another copy, an unresolved V gene accounts for under half, and the cause of the remainder is not known. That table gives V, J and clone size, and the DNA gave D and trimming. For this sample there are about 140,000 clones; roughly 65% appear just once. The ten biggest clones cover 1.6% of the sample.

As encoded in the germline V gene, CDR1 is ENHRY while CDR2 is SYGVKD. From the cysteine through the phenylalanine, the CDR3 covers 15 amino acids. The read is trimmed to its CDR3 DNA, 45 bases read in frame from base 1. Trimming takes 6 bases off V and 3 bases off J; junction bases not matched to a gene: 4. In total, approximately 690 healthy bone marrow donors made up the cohort. At the time of sampling, all cohort members were nominally healthy, though unrecorded immune exposures were likely present. The donor was CMV seronegative and was included in the group of under 450 seronegative cohort members. Each donor provided a peripheral blood sample, and peripheral blood mononuclear cells were used for TCR beta sequencing. Genomic DNA was extracted from the blood cell samples with the Qiagen DNeasy Blood Extraction Kit.

This TCR came from a woman in her twenties or thirties in good health and CMV-seronegative. In this chain, TRBV10-3 is recombined with TRBJ2-2, with TRBD1 matching 10 junction bases. The specimen sequenced was PBMCs. The nucleotides read TGTGCCATCAGGGGGACAGGGGATTACACCGGGGAGCTGTTTTTT. This translates into CAIRGTGDYTGELFF.